This TCR beta chain was recovered during a study of blood T cell repertoires in COVID-19. Across the study: The samples span acute and convalescent COVID-19 from the United States, Italy and Spain. Sources were T cells, B-cell-depleted T cells, or PBMCs; the material itself was cDNA or gDNA.

As handled by the study authors: It was from reference gene primer amplification that nucleated cell counts were estimated. Produced via immunoSEQ multiplex PCR; TCRdb's table is partial and in-frame only. V, J and clone size are taken as reported in that table, and D and trimming were inferred from the DNA itself. The table shows 310,000 or so clones, with 70% to 90% occurring only once. From germline, CDR1 is SGHNT and CDR2 YENEEA. With 1 base clipped from V and 10 bases from J, the junction kept 4 bases outside the gene matches. The CDR3 runs 15 residues. The sample was peripheral blood. V usage is TRBV11-3 and J usage is TRBJ2-3; 14 bases match TRBD2. This TCR was sampled from a woman younger than 45 who had recovered from COVID-19. The chain's CDR3 is CASSLGGLAGGAQYF. Here the CDR3 DNA reads TGTGCCAGCAGCTTAGGCGGACTAGCGGGGGGTGCGCAGTATTTT.